The count of the clone carrying this TCR beta chain is one. The entry originates in a study of glioma-infiltrating T cells after dendritic cell vaccination. The method was immunoSEQ multiplex PCR; TCRdb's version includes in-frame clones alone and lacks a portion of them. Among roughly 83,000 clones listed, just over 85% were seen once. PBMC sampling occurred before vaccination, two weeks after the third dose, and at progression. Sequenced here: blood, sampled before dendritic cell vaccination. This clonotype was sampled from a human donor with glioblastoma.

CDR3 sequence (DNA): TGTGCCTGGACCCGGGACAGGGTCCGCTACGAGCAGTACTTC. Translated, it gives CAWTRDRVRYEQYF. The V and J genes are TRBV30 and TRBJ2-7, with 9 bases identical to TRBD1. J lost 3 bases, V lost 4 bases, and 7 bases had no gene match. From germline, CDR1 is GTSNPN and CDR2 SVGIG (reference sequence). CDR3 length: 14 amino acids. The variable domain in full, completed from reference TRBV30 and TRBJ2-7, reads SQTIHQWPATLVQPVGSPLSLECTVEGTSNPNLYWYRQAAGRGLQLLFYSVGIGQISSEVPQNLSASRPQDRQFILSSKKLLLSDSGFYLCAWTRDRVRYEQYFGPGTRLTVT.